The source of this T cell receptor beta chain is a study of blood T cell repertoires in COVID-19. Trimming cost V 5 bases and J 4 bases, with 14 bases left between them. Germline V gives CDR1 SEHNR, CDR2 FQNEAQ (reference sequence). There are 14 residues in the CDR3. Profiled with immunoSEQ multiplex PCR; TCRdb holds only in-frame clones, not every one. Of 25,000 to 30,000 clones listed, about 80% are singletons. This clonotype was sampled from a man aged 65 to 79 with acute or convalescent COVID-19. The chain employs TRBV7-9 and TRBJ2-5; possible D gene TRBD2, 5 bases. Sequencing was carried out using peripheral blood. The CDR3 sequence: CASSPRTVRETQYF. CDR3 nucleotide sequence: TGTGCCAGCAGCCCCAGGACTGTTCGAGAGACCCAGTACTTC.